The 19 T cell receptor beta chains below all came from one sample that was sequenced in a study of blood T cell repertoires in COVID-19. The assay was immunoSEQ multiplex PCR, and TCRdb's table has in-frame clones only and misses some. Of 350,000 to 550,000 clones in the sample, roughly nine tenths were seen once. Source material: PBMCs or T cells enriched from blood (not recorded which). The receptors were sampled from a man aged 30 to 45 who had recovered from COVID-19.

The V gene is TRBV5-8, the J gene TRBJ2-5, with 7 bases lining up with TRBD2. Losses at the gene ends were 5 bases for V and 5 bases for J; bases not matched to a gene: 9. Germline V gives CDR1 SGHTS, CDR2 YDEGEE. This CDR3 has 14 amino acids. This CDR3 is CASSSGLPGETQYF. CDR3 coding DNA: TGTGCCAGCAGTTCGGGACTACCAGGGGAGACCCAGTACTTC.

V gene TRBV29-1 combines with J gene TRBJ2-3; 8 bases fit TRBD1. Germline trimming cut 7 bases from V and 2 bases from J; bases unmatched to any gene: 8. CDR1 is SQVTM, CDR2 ANQGSEA, per germline. The CDR3 sequence is 14 residues long. The CDR3 region is CSASPDRDTDTQYF. CDR3 nucleotides: TGCAGCGCAAGTCCGGACAGGGACACAGATACGCAGTATTTT.

The V and J genes are TRBV28 and TRBJ2-7; possible D gene TRBD1, 6 bases. The CDR3 extends over 12 amino acids. V was shortened by 8 bases and J by 1 base, with 9 bases between the two germline ends. Germline lookup yields CDR1 MDHEN and CDR2 SYDVKM. DNA of the CDR3: TGTGCCAGCCTCAGGGGTTCCTACGAGCAGTACTTC. This encodes CASLRGSYEQYF.

CDR3 DNA sequence: TGTGCCACCAGGGGGACAGGGGGTACGCAGTATTTT. It codes for CATRGTGGTQYF. The chain has TRBV24-1 and TRBJ2-3; 11 bases match TRBD1. V was pared by 7 bases and J by 8 bases, with 1 base of the junction left unmatched. The germline CDR1 and CDR2 sequences are KGHDR and SFDVKD. This CDR3 is 12 amino acids long.

V is TRBV7-9 and J is TRBJ2-1, with a weak D call TRBD2 (6 bases). Between the trimmed V and J ends, which lost 5 bases and 8 bases, there was a span of 19 bases. The CDR3 consists of 15 residues. The germline V gene has CDR1 SEHNR and CDR2 FQNEAQ (reference sequence). CDR3 sequence reads: CASSQLTSFPDEQFF. DNA of the CDR3: TGTGCCAGCAGCCAGTTGACTAGTTTCCCCGATGAGCAGTTCTTC.

This clone has just a few counts. V is TRBV3-1 (or the pseudogene TRBV3-2) and J is TRBJ2-1, with D maybe TRBD2 (6 bases). This CDR3 is 12 amino acids long. Germline CDR1 LGHDT, CDR2 YNNKEL (reference sequence). V was trimmed by 2 bases and J by 9 bases, leaving 8 bases between them. The CDR3 nucleotides read TGTGCCAGCAGCCAAACTAGCACTGAGCAGTTCTTC. Residues: CASSQTSTEQFF.

The rearrangement links TRBV11-2 to TRBJ1-2; 7 bases align to TRBD1. The CDR3 contains 14 residues. Trimming at V came to 5 bases and at J to 7 bases, leaving 10 bases not matched to a gene. Per germline, CDR1 SGHAT and CDR2 FQNNGV. CDR3 residues: CASSPVTQGLGYTF. In DNA form, the CDR3 reads TGTGCCAGCAGCCCGGTGACACAGGGGCTTGGCTACACCTTC. The full variable domain, its missing parts supplied by reference TRBV11-2 and TRBJ1-2, is EAGVAQSPRYKIIEKRQSVAFWCNPISGHATLYWYQQILGQGPKLLIQFQNNGVVDDSQLPKDRFSAERLKGVDSTLKIQPAKLEDSAVYLCASSPVTQGLGYTFGSGTRLTVV.

The CDR3 DNA sequence: TGTGCCAGCAGTTACTCGGGACTAGCCTACGAGCAGTACTTC. It translates to CASSYSGLAYEQYF. The J gene is TRBJ2-7, the V gene TRBV6-5; 8 bases match TRBD2. The CDR3 is 14 residues long. Germline V gives CDR1 MNHEY, CDR2 SVGAGI. The ends lost 0 bases at V and 2 bases at J; junction bases unmatched: 0.

The chain links TRBV9 to TRBJ1-3; 7 bases align to TRBD1. The V gene's germline CDR1 is SGDLS and CDR2 YYNGEE. The CDR3 totals 15 residues. The V gene end was trimmed by 4 bases and the J gene end by 0 bases; junction bases not matched to a gene: 4. The CDR3 here is CASSRTGDSGNTIYF. CDR3 sequence (DNA): TGTGCCAGCAGCCGCACAGGGGACTCTGGAAACACCATATATTTT.

This rearrangement joins TRBV25-1 to TRBJ1-1, with 9 bases identical to TRBD1. The V and J ends lost 5 bases and 8 bases, in that order; junction bases with no gene match: 3. The germline V gene encodes CDR1 MGHDK and CDR2 SYGVNS. The CDR3 loop spans 12 amino acids. The CDR3 protein is CASSPGQGEAFF. The CDR3, as DNA: TGTGCCAGCAGTCCCGGACAGGGGGAAGCTTTCTTT.

Points on this clone: This sample includes further DNA sequences coding for the same CDR3. This sequence joins TRBV7-9 and TRBJ1-1; no reliable D call. CDR3 length: 12 amino acids. Looked up from germline, CDR1 is SEHNR and CDR2 is FQNEAQ (reference sequence). The V end lost 4 bases, the J end lost 1 base, and 4 bases lay between the germline ends. In DNA form, the CDR3 reads TGTGCCAGCAGCTACAAGAACACTGAAGCTTTCTTT. Translation gives CASSYKNTEAFF.

J is TRBJ2-2 and V is TRBV24-1, with TRBD2 identical over 10 bases. After removal of 4 bases from V and 1 base from J, the junction contained 8 bases not matched to a gene. This CDR3 has 18 residues. The V gene's germline CDR1 is KGHDR and CDR2 SFDVKD. CDR3 sequence: CATSDSGTSALNTGELFF. CDR3 nucleotides: TGTGCCACCAGTGACTCTGGGACTAGCGCCCTGAACACCGGGGAGCTGTTTTTT.

In this sample, this clone turned up a few times. The rearrangement joins TRBV7-8 to TRBJ1-3; D ambiguous. The CDR3 is made up of 14 amino acids. Per germline, CDR1 SGHVS and CDR2 FQNEAQ. The V and J ends lost 5 bases and 0 bases respectively, with 8 bases between them. CDR3 DNA: TGTGCCAGCAGCCGGCAGATCTCTGGAAACACCATATATTTT. This gives the protein CASSRQISGNTIYF.

This chain connects TRBV27 to TRBJ2-2; D is undetermined. The germline V gene has CDR1 MNHEY and CDR2 SMNVEV (reference sequence). This CDR3 spans 12 amino acids. The V end was cut by 3 bases, the J end by 6 bases, with 5 bases between. The CDR3 bases are TGTGCCAGCAGTTTTCTCGCCGGGGAGCTGTTTTTT. It yields the protein CASSFLAGELFF.

The chain uses TRBV28 and TRBJ1-2; possibly TRBD1 for D (5 bases). CDR1 MDHEN and CDR2 SYDVKM come from the germline V gene. The CDR3 contains 13 residues. Trimming pared 10 bases from V and 5 bases from J, leaving 17 bases between. CDR3 sequence reads: CATKELGGYGYTF. As DNA, the CDR3 is TGTGCCACCAAAGAATTGGGGGGATATGGCTACACCTTC.

This chain links TRBV5-1 with TRBJ2-1, with D perhaps matching TRBD2 (5 bases). Germline CDR1 is SGHRS and CDR2 is YFSETQ. The CDR3 covers 15 residues. V was shortened by 0 bases and J by 4 bases, with 11 bases between the two germline ends. CDR3 sequence: CASSLDGSRYNEQFF. The CDR3 coding sequence is TGCGCCAGCAGCTTGGATGGGAGCCGATACAATGAGCAGTTCTTC.

V and J are TRBV2 and TRBJ1-5; D might be TRBD1 (6 bases). V gave up 7 bases and J gave up 7 bases, with 17 bases separating them. Germline CDR1 SNHLY, CDR2 FYNNEI. There are 14 residues in the CDR3. CDR3 residues: CASTEQGRGQPQHF. For the CDR3, the DNA is TGTGCCAGCACCGAACAGGGACGCGGCCAGCCCCAGCATTTT.

The genes are TRBV10-2 and TRBJ1-1; 8 bases agree with TRBD1. The CDR3 is 13 residues long. The V and J ends lost 0 bases and 8 bases, in that order; junction bases with no gene match: 2. From germline, CDR1 is WSHSY and CDR2 SAAADI. The CDR3 protein is CASSESGTGEAFF. CDR3 coding DNA: TGCGCCAGCAGTGAGTCAGGGACAGGAGAAGCTTTCTTT.

A single count supports this clone. The V gene is TRBV7-9, the J gene TRBJ1-3; D not certain. Between the trimmed V and J ends, which lost 3 bases and 2 bases, there was a span of 11 bases. The germline V gene encodes CDR1 SEHNR and CDR2 FQNEAQ (reference sequence). The CDR3 spans 15 residues. The CDR3 spells CASSFSPGAGNTIYF. The DNA for the CDR3 is TGTGCCAGCAGCTTCTCCCCCGGGGCTGGAAACACCATATATTTT. Complete variable domain (other parts from reference TRBV7-9 and TRBJ1-3): DTGVSQNPRHKITKRGQNVTFRCDPISEHNRLYWYRQTLGQGPEFLTYFQNEAQLEKSRLLSDRFSAERPKGSFSTLEIQRTEQGDSAMYLCASSFSPGAGNTIYFGEGSWLTVV.